This T cell receptor (beta chain) was documented in a study of CD8 T cells in ankylosing spondylitis. TCRdb analysed the 5' RACE reads with MiXCR anew, one entry per CDR3 protein. Among 150,000 to 200,000 distinct CDR3 sequences, 10% to 15% were seen once, and the ten largest hold roughly 11%. V was clipped by 0 bases and J by 5 bases, with 16 bases between them. The CDR3 extends over 16 amino acids. The V gene's germline CDR1 is MGHRA and CDR2 YSYEKL. The table lists this clonotype with a few counts. This TCR came from a female donor with ankylosing spondylitis or in good health (not recorded which). The V gene is TRBV4-1, the J gene TRBJ1-2; unclear D gene. Sequencing was done on a sample of blood, either unsorted or a sorted T cell fraction (not recorded which). CDR3 region: CASSQDRLSLGYGYTF. CDR3 nucleotide sequence: TGCGCCAGCAGCCAAGATAGGCTCTCCCTGGGATATGGCTACACCTTC.